This record covers a single TCR beta chain. This sample is drawn from a study of blood T cell repertoires in COVID-19. As for the study in general: PBMCs, B-cell-depleted T cells, or T cells were the source of the cDNA or gDNA that made up the material.

The repertoire was sequenced with immunoSEQ multiplex PCR; TCRdb's copy has only in-frame clones and lacks some. The sample records more than 100,000 clones, over 75% being singletons. The source material was peripheral blood. This TCR derives from a human donor in a cohort sampled during active or convalescent COVID-19.

CDR3 nucleotides: TGTGCCAGCAGTTACTCGAGCGGGGGCAACAATGAGCAGTTCTTC. The encoded protein is CASSYSSGGNNEQFF. The J gene is TRBJ2-1, the V gene TRBV6-6, with 8 bases that match TRBD2. Trimming removed 0 bases from V and 5 bases from J; junction bases left unmatched: 3. This CDR3 has 15 residues. Germline CDR1 and CDR2: MNHNY and SVGAGI (reference sequence).